This T cell receptor (beta chain) was observed in a study of cytomegalovirus exposure and HLA in healthy donors. From germline, CDR1 is MNHEY and CDR2 SVGAGI. V was clipped by 6 bases and J by 7 bases, with 13 bases between them. The CDR3 extends over 13 amino acids. The study ran its PCR with 60 Vbeta and 13 Jbeta primers. Measured with immunoSEQ multiplex PCR; TCRdb has only the in-frame clones, and not every one. Of about 250,000 clones in the sample, 80% were seen once. The J gene is TRBJ1-5, the V gene TRBV6-5; a weak D match, TRBD1 (5 bases). The specimen was PBMCs. This receptor was taken from a girl aged 2 to 9 in good health and CMV-seronegative. CDR3 sequence reads: CASRRQSGQPQHF. The CDR3 DNA reads as TGTGCCAGCAGGAGACAGTCAGGGCAGCCCCAGCATTTT.